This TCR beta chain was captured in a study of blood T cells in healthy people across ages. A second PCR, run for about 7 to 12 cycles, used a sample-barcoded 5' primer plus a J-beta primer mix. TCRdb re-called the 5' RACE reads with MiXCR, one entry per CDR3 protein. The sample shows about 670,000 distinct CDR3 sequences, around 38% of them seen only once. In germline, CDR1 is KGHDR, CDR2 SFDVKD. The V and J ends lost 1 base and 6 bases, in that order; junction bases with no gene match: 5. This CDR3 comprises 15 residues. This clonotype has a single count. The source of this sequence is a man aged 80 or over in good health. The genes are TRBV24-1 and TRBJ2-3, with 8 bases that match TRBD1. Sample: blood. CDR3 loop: CATSDFGTGRDTQYF. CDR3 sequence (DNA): TGTGCCACCAGTGATTTCGGGACAGGTAGGGATACGCAGTATTTT.